These 29 T cell receptor beta chains share one sample of origin, sequenced in a study of T cell changes during pregnancy in multiple sclerosis. The method was immunoSEQ multiplex PCR; TCRdb's version includes in-frame clones alone and lacks a portion of them. The table has more than 35,000 clones, 75% to 90% seen once. Sequenced material: CD8+ T cells from peripheral blood mononuclear cells, taken in the third trimester of pregnancy. The receptor source for this set is a female donor with multiple sclerosis, enrolled in a pregnancy study.

CDR3 DNA: TGTGCCAGCAGGCTTATGGGGCCCGGGGCCAACGTCCTGACTTTC. This sequence encodes CASRLMGPGANVLTF. J is TRBJ2-6 and V is TRBV28, with D tentatively TRBD1 (5 bases). V was clipped by 6 bases and J by 4 bases, with 13 bases between them. The CDR3 spans 15 residues. CDR1 is MDHEN and CDR2 is SYDVKM in the germline V gene. Drawing the rest from reference TRBV28 and TRBJ2-6, the complete variable domain is DVKVTQSSRYLVKRTGEKVFLECVQDMDHENMFWYRQDPGLGLRLIYFSYDVKMKEKGDIPEGYSVSREKKERFSLILESASTNQTSMYLCASRLMGPGANVLTFGAGSRLTVL.

The V call is TRBV7-2, the J call TRBJ2-7, with 7 bases matching TRBD2. The CDR3 is 13 residues long. CDR1 and CDR2 (germline): SGHTA, FQGNSA. The V segment lost 2 bases and the J segment 12 bases; nucleotides outside the gene matches: 10. As DNA, the CDR3 is TGTGCCAGCAGCTTAATGTTAGGGGAGGGTCCGTACTTC. Its protein is CASSLMLGEGPYF.

This sequence joins TRBV4-1 and TRBJ2-3, with no clear D. The CDR3 totals 15 residues. Germline V CDR1 and CDR2: MGHRA, YSYEKL. Trimming took 2 bases from V and 2 from J, leaving 11 bases between them. CDR3 in amino acids: CASSQSFFHTDTQYF. The CDR3 DNA is TGCGCCAGCAGCCAAAGCTTTTTCCACACAGATACGCAGTATTTT.

The chain uses TRBV7-7 and TRBJ2-1; TRBD2 is a possible D gene (5 bases). The CDR3 totals 14 residues. V dropped 2 bases and J dropped 9 bases, with 14 bases sitting between them. The germline V gene has CDR1 SSHAT and CDR2 FNYEAQ (reference sequence). CDR3 residues: CASSLREGRAEQFF. The CDR3 DNA is TGTGCCAGCAGCTTACGGGAAGGGCGGGCTGAGCAGTTCTTC.

This sequence joins TRBV27 and TRBJ2-7, with a tentative D call TRBD2 (6 bases). CDR1 is MNHEY and CDR2 is SMNVEV in the germline V gene (reference sequence). V was trimmed by 6 bases and J by 3 bases, leaving 21 bases between them. The CDR3 sequence is 16 residues long. Here the CDR3 reads CASSLPPGAINYEQYF. CDR3 nucleotide sequence: TGTGCCAGCAGCCTACCCCCGGGAGCTATAAACTACGAGCAGTACTTC.

The V gene is TRBV15, the J gene TRBJ2-1; D gene ambiguous. V was trimmed by 0 bases and J by 4 bases, leaving 10 bases between them. Looked up from germline, CDR1 is LNHNV and CDR2 is YYDKDF (reference sequence). CDR3 length: 15 residues. In DNA, the CDR3 is TGTGCCACCAGCAGAGATAGAAATGGTTACAATGAGCAGTTCTTC. Protein product: CATSRDRNGYNEQFF. The complete variable domain, with remaining parts taken from reference TRBV15 and TRBJ2-1, reads DAMVIQNPRYQVTQFGKPVTLSCSQTLNHNVMYWYQQKSSQAPKLLFHYYDKDFNNEADTPDNFQSRRPNTSFCFLDIRSPGLGDTAMYLCATSRDRNGYNEQFFGPGTRLTVL.

The chain links TRBV5-1 to TRBJ1-2, with a tentative D call TRBD1 (6 bases). CDR3 size: 15 residues. V was clipped by 1 base and J by 4 bases, with 14 bases between them. CDR1 and CDR2 from the germline V gene are SGHRS and YFSETQ. The CDR3 bases are TGCGCCAGCAGCTTGACGGTTACAGGGCGCTATGGCTACACCTTC. This gives the protein CASSLTVTGRYGYTF.

V is TRBV7-3 and J is TRBJ2-1; TRBD1 matches at 7 bases. The V segment lost 5 bases and the J segment 6 bases; nucleotides outside the gene matches: 10. This CDR3 region has 15 residues. Germline CDR1 is SGHTA and CDR2 is FQGTGA. CDR3 DNA sequence: TGTGCCAGCAGCCAAGAAGGGGGCGAGGGCAATGAGCAGTTCTTC. It specifies CASSQEGGEGNEQFF.

The gene calls are TRBV29-1 and TRBJ2-7; D is undetermined. With 6 bases removed from V and 5 bases from J, the gap between germline ends came to 11 bases. The length of the CDR3 is 11 residues. Germline CDR1 SQVTM, CDR2 ANQGSEA. The DNA of the CDR3 is TGCAGCGTAGCCCCCGGTCACGAGCAGTACTTC. This codes for CSVAPGHEQYF.

The chain has TRBV10-2 and TRBJ1-5; no definite D call. Between the trimmed V and J ends, which lost 3 bases and 4 bases, there was a span of 7 bases. Looked up from germline, CDR1 is WSHSY and CDR2 is SAAADI. This CDR3 has 13 residues. The CDR3 loop is CASSESENQPQHF. CDR3 bases: TGCGCCAGCAGTGAATCTGAGAATCAGCCCCAGCATTTT.

V is TRBV6-1 and J is TRBJ1-1; the match to TRBD1 covers 10 bases. The CDR3 has 16 amino acids. Germline-derived CDR1 and CDR2 are MNHNS and SASEGT. The J segment lost 1 base and the V segment lost 3 bases, leaving 5 bases of the junction unmatched. CDR3 loop: CASSDGDRGWNTEAFF. CDR3 sequence (DNA): TGTGCCAGCAGTGATGGGGACAGGGGTTGGAACACTGAAGCTTTCTTT.

The genes are TRBV9 and TRBJ2-7, with D possibly being TRBD2 (5 bases). Germline V gene lookup returns CDR1 SGDLS and CDR2 YYNGEE. This CDR3 comprises 12 residues. V lost 3 bases and J lost 5, with 9 bases in between. The CDR3 DNA reads TGTGCCAGCAGCGGGACTTCTGACGAGCAGTACTTC. Its translation is CASSGTSDEQYF.

This sequence joins TRBV7-9 and TRBJ2-5; maybe TRBD1 (5 bases). Germline lookup yields CDR1 SEHNR and CDR2 FQNEAQ (reference sequence). The CDR3 consists of 16 residues. The V end was cut by 7 bases, the J end by 4 bases, with 22 bases between. CDR3 region: CASNSLGRETLETQYF. In DNA, the CDR3 is TGTGCCAGCAACTCCTTGGGCAGGGAAACTTTAGAGACCCAGTACTTC.

This clone was recorded a few times. Mismatch with germline at one junction end may stem from a read error. This sequence joins TRBV7-9 and TRBJ2-3, with 9 nucleotides matching TRBD2. Per germline, CDR1 SEHNR and CDR2 FQNEAQ (reference sequence). The CDR3 sequence is 16 residues long. The CDR3 DNA sequence: TGCGCCAGCAGCCAAGCCGAGCGGGGGGTGGCAGATACGCAGTATTTT. Protein product: CASSQAERGVADTQYF.

J is TRBJ1-4 and V is TRBV7-8; D ambiguous. The V end was cut by 5 bases, the J end by 6 bases, with 19 bases between. Germline CDR1 and CDR2: SGHVS and FQNEAQ. This CDR3 is 16 amino acids long. CDR3 loop: CASSGGRYSEDEKLFF. The CDR3 DNA reads as TGTGCCAGCAGCGGTGGCCGTTATTCCGAGGATGAAAAACTGTTTTTT.

The V and J genes are TRBV27 and TRBJ2-1, with 13 positions matching TRBD2. With 4 bases clipped from V and 8 bases from J, the junction kept 5 bases outside the gene matches. This CDR3 is built from 15 residues. Germline CDR1 MNHEY, CDR2 SMNVEV (reference sequence). The CDR3 DNA reads as TGTGCCAGCAGTTCGGGACTAGCGGGGATATATGAGCAGTTCTTC. It translates to CASSSGLAGIYEQFF.

The rearrangement uses TRBV27 and TRBJ2-1, with 11 bases fitting TRBD2. CDR1 and CDR2 from the germline V gene are MNHEY and SMNVEV (reference sequence). This CDR3 region has 17 residues. Trimming took 5 bases from V and 4 from J; bases not matched to a gene: 10. The CDR3 here is CASSLAGLAGHYNEQFF. DNA of the CDR3: TGTGCCAGCAGTCTCGCTGGACTAGCGGGCCATTACAATGAGCAGTTCTTC.

The rearrangement links TRBV27 to TRBJ2-7; 8 positions agree with TRBD2. The V gene's germline CDR1 is MNHEY and CDR2 SMNVEV (reference sequence). V gave up 7 bases and J gave up 2 bases; unmatched junction bases: 7. The CDR3 loop spans 14 amino acids. The CDR3 here is CASTPGGAAYEQYF. The CDR3 DNA sequence: TGTGCCAGCACCCCCGGGGGGGCAGCCTACGAGCAGTACTTC.

The V call is TRBV7-9, the J call TRBJ2-2; no clear D gene. V dropped 4 bases and J dropped 0 bases, with 18 bases sitting between them. Germline CDR1 is SEHNR and CDR2 is FQNEAQ (reference sequence). The CDR3 length is 18 residues. DNA of the CDR3: TGTGCCAGCAGCTCGACGATCAGGCGTCACACGAACACCGGGGAGCTGTTTTTT. Translated: CASSSTIRRHTNTGELFF.

The chain recombines TRBV19 with TRBJ1-2, with TRBD1 matching over 7 bases. This CDR3 is built from 13 residues. Germline trimming cut 5 bases from V and 7 bases from J; bases unmatched to any gene: 7. Germline assignment: CDR1 LNHDA and CDR2 SQIVND (reference sequence). CDR3: CASSLDRQLGYTF. The CDR3 nucleotides read TGTGCCAGTAGTCTGGACAGGCAACTTGGCTACACCTTC.

The genes are TRBV9 and TRBJ1-1; D call uncertain. CDR1 and CDR2 (germline): SGDLS, YYNGEE. The CDR3 spans 12 residues. V lost 1 base and J 3 bases, leaving 4 bases between the germline ends. The CDR3 DNA reads as TGTGCCAGCAGCGTAACGGACACTGAAGCTTTCTTT. It yields the protein CASSVTDTEAFF.

The chain couples TRBV19 to TRBJ2-7; D possibly corresponds to TRBD1 (6 bases). This CDR3 comprises 13 residues. Germline CDR1 is LNHDA and CDR2 is SQIVND (reference sequence). V dropped 6 bases and J dropped 2 bases, with 11 bases sitting between them. CDR3 DNA: TGTGCCAGTAGGCAGGGGACCACCTACGAGCAGTACTTC. It is translated as CASRQGTTYEQYF.

In its sample, this clone ranks as medium-sized (0.01 to 0.1%). The rearrangement joins TRBV4-3 to TRBJ1-6; no reliable D call. The CDR3 covers 14 residues. Between the trimmed V and J ends, which lost 4 bases and 13 bases, there was a span of 17 bases. Germline V CDR1 and CDR2: LGHNA, YSLEER. The CDR3 DNA sequence: TGCGCCAGCAGCCCCCACAGTGGCACTGGCCCCCTCCACTTT. It codes for CASSPHSGTGPLHF.

The V gene is TRBV4-3, the J gene TRBJ2-1; weak D call: TRBD1 (7 bases). Germline CDR1 and CDR2: LGHNA and YSLEER. The CDR3 is made up of 15 amino acids. V was cut by 5 bases and J by 7 bases, with 18 bases left in between. This CDR3 reads CASSTRDSGRNEQFF. DNA of the CDR3: TGCGCCAGCAGCACCCGGGACAGCGGGCGAAATGAGCAGTTCTTC.

The chain links TRBV11-3 to TRBJ1-2; D gene uncertain. The CDR3 loop spans 17 amino acids. Germline CDR1 SGHNT, CDR2 YENEEA. V gave up 0 bases and J gave up 0 bases, with 14 bases separating them. Written as DNA, the CDR3 is TGTGCCAGCAGCTTAGAACACCCCACCTCCACTAACTATGGCTACACCTTC. Protein product: CASSLEHPTSTNYGYTF.

Here the CDR3 DNA reads TGTGCCAGCATCAGCGATAATTCACCCCTCCACTTT. As protein: CASISDNSPLHF. The chain combines TRBV11-2 with TRBJ1-6; D is unclear. V shed 7 bases and J shed 5 bases, with 6 bases lying between them. Germline CDR1 is SGHAT and CDR2 is FQNNGV. This CDR3 is 12 amino acids long. The full variable domain, its missing parts supplied by reference TRBV11-2 and TRBJ1-6, is EAGVAQSPRYKIIEKRQSVAFWCNPISGHATLYWYQQILGQGPKLLIQFQNNGVVDDSQLPKDRFSAERLKGVDSTLKIQPAKLEDSAVYLCASISDNSPLHFGNGTRLTVT.

V is TRBV7-6 and J is TRBJ2-7; 8 positions agree with TRBD1. J gave up 3 bases and V 5 bases, and 9 bases lay outside the gene matches. The germline V gene encodes CDR1 SGHVS and CDR2 FNYEAQ. The CDR3 covers 15 residues. The CDR3 DNA sequence: TGTGCCAGCAGCCTATCGACAGGGGTCGGCTACGAGCAGTACTTC. As protein: CASSLSTGVGYEQYF. The variable domain in full, with the rest retrieved from reference TRBV7-6 and TRBJ2-7, is GAGVSQSPRYKVTKRGQDVALRCDPISGHVSLYWYRQALGQGPEFLTYFNYEAQQDKSGLPNDRFSAERPEGSISTLTIQRTEQRDSAMYRCASSLSTGVGYEQYFGPGTRLTVT.

CDR3 protein: CASSLILATNNEQFF. Here the CDR3 DNA reads TGTGCCAGCAGCTTAATTTTAGCTACCAACAATGAGCAGTTCTTC. This chain links TRBV7-3 with TRBJ2-1; D is uncertain. This CDR3 is built from 15 residues. Trimming shortened V by 1 base and J by 5 bases, and 12 bases separated the two germline ends. Germline V gene sequence: CDR1 SGHTA, CDR2 FQGTGA.

This clone occurred a few times. J is TRBJ2-1 and V is TRBV6-6, with a tentative D call TRBD2 (7 bases). Trimming removed 6 bases from V and 9 bases from J, with 18 bases in between. This CDR3 is 14 amino acids long. Germline V gene sequence: CDR1 MNHNY, CDR2 SVGAGI (reference sequence). CDR3 nucleotide sequence: TGTGCCAGCAGACCCCGGGGGGCGATTTCTGAGCAGTTCTTC. This sequence encodes CASRPRGAISEQFF.